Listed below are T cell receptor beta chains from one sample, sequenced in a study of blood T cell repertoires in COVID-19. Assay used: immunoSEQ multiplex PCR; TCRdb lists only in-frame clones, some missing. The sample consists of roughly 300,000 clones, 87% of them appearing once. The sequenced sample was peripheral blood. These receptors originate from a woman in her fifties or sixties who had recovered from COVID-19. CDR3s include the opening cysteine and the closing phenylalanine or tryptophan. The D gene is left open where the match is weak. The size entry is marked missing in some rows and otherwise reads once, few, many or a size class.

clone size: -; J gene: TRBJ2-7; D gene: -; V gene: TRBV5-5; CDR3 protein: CASSLIADSSYEQYF; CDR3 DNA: TGTGCCAGCAGCTTAATCGCGGACAGCTCCTACGAGCAGTACTTC
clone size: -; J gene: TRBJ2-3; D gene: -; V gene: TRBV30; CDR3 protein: CAWSRGFEDTQYF; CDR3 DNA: TGTGCCTGGAGTAGGGGGTTCGAAGATACGCAGTATTTT
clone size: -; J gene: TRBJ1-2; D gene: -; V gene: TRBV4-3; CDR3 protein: CASSQGRERTNYGYTF; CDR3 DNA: TGCGCCAGCAGCCAGGGCAGGGAACGTACTAACTATGGCTACACCTTC
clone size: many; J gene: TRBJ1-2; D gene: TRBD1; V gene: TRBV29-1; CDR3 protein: CSAADRDGYTF; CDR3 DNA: TGCAGCGCAGCCGACAGGGATGGCTACACCTTC
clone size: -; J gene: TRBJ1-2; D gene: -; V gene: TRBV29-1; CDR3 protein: CSVGTYYGYTF; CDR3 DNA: TGCAGCGTTGGGACATACTATGGCTACACCTTC
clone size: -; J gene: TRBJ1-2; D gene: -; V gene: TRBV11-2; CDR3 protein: CASSLITSYLADYGYTF; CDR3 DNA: TGTGCCAGCAGCTTAATAACAAGCTACTTGGCGGACTATGGCTACACCTTC
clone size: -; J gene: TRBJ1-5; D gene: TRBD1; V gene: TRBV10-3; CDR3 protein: CAIRPGQGVDQPQHF; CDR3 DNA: TGTGCCATCAGACCGGGACAGGGGGTCGATCAGCCCCAGCATTTT
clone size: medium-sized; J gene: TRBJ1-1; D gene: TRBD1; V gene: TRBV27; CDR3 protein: CASSPVGTGVMNTEAFF; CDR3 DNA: TGTGCCAGCAGTCCTGTAGGGACAGGAGTAATGAACACTGAAGCTTTCTTT
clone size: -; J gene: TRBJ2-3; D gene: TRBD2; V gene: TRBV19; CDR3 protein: CASSLTSGDTDTQYF; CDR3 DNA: TGTGCCAGTAGTTTGACTAGCGGAGACACAGATACGCAGTATTTT
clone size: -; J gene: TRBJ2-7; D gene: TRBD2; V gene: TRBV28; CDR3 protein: CASRGGLAGTTTPDF; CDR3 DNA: TGTGCCAGCAGGGGGGGACTAGCGGGAACCACTACTCCCGACTTC
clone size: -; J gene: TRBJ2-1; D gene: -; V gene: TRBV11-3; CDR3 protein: CASSSASGSYNEQFF; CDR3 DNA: TGTGCCAGCAGTAGCGCATCTGGGTCCTACAATGAGCAGTTCTTC
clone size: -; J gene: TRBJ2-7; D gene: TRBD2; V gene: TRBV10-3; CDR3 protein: CATHFISGSPYEQYF; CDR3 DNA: TGTGCCACCCACTTTATTAGCGGGAGCCCCTACGAGCAGTACTTC
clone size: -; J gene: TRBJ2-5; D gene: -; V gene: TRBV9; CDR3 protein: CASSVGGPSIETQYF; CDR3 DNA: TGTGCCAGCAGCGTAGGTGGCCCTAGCATAGAGACCCAGTACTTC
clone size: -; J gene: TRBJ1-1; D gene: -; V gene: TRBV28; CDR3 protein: CASSFQGMNTEAFF; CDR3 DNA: TGTGCCAGCAGTTTCCAGGGAATGAACACTGAAGCTTTCTTT
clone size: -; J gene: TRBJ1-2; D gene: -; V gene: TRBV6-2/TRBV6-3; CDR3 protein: CASSYSEYGYTF; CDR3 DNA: TGTGCCAGCAGTTACTCGGAGTATGGCTACACCTTC
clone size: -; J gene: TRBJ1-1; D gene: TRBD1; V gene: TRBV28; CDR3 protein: CASSFSRGETEAFF; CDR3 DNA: TGTGCCAGCAGTTTTTCCAGGGGGGAAACTGAAGCTTTCTTT